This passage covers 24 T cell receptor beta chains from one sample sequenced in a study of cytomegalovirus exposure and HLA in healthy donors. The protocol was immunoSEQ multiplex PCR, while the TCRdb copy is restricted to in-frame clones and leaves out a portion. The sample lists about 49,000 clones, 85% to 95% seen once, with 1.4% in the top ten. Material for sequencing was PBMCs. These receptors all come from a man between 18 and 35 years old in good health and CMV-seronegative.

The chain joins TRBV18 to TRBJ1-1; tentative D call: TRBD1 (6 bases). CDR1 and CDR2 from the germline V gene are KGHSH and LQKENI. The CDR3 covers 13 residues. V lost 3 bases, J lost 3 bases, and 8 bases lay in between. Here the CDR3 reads CASSPRTDTEAFF. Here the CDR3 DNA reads TGTGCCAGCTCACCCAGGACAGACACTGAAGCTTTCTTT.

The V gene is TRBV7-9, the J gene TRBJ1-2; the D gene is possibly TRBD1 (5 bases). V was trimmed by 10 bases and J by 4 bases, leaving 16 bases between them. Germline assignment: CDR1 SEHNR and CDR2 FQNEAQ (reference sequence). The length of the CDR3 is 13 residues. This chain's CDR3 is CAISPVGGYGYTF. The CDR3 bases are TGTGCCATCTCCCCGGTCGGGGGCTATGGCTACACCTTC.

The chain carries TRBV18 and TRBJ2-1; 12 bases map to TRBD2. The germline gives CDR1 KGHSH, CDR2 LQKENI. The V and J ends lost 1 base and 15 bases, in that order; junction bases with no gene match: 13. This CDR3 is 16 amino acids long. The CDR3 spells CASSPRSASGRAQAFF. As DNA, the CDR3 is TGTGCCAGCTCACCACGGAGCGCTAGCGGGAGGGCCCAAGCGTTCTTC.

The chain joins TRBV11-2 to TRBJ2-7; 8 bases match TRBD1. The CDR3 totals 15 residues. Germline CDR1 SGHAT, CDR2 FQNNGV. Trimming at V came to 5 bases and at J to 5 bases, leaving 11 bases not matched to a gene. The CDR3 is CASSRTTGGRNEQYF. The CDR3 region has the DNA TGTGCCAGCAGCCGCACTACAGGGGGTAGGAACGAGCAGTACTTC.

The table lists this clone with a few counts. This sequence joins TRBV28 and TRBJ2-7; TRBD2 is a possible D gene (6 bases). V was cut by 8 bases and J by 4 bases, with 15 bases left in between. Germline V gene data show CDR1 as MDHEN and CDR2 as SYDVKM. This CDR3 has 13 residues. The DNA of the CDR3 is TGTGCCAGCGGGTCGGGGGATCGGTACGAGCAGTACTTC. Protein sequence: CASGSGDRYEQYF.

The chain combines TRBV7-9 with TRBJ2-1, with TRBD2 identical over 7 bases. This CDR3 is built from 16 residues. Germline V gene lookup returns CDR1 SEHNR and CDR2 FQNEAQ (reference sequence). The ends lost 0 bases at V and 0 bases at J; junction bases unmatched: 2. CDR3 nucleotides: TGTGCCAGCAGCTTAGCGTTAGCGGGCTCCTACAATGAGCAGTTCTTC. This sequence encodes CASSLALAGSYNEQFF.

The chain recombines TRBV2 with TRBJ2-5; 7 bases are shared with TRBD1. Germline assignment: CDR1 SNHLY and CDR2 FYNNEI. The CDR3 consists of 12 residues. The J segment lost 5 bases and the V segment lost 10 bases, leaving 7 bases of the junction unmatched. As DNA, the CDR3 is TGTGCCACCCGGGACAGAGGGGAGACCCAGTACTTC. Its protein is CATRDRGETQYF. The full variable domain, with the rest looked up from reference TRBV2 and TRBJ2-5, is EPEVTQTPSHQVTQMGQEVILRCVPISNHLYFYWYRQILGQKVEFLVSFYNNEISEKSEIFDDQFSVERPDGSNFTLKIRSTKLEDSAMYFCATRDRGETQYFGPGTRLLVL.

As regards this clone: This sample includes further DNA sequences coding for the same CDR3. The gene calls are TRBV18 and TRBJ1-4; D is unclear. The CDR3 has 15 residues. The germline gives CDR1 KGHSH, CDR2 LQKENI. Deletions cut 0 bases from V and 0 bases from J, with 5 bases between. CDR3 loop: CASSPPGATNEKLFF. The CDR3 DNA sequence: TGTGCCAGCTCACCACCGGGAGCAACTAATGAAAAACTGTTTTTT.

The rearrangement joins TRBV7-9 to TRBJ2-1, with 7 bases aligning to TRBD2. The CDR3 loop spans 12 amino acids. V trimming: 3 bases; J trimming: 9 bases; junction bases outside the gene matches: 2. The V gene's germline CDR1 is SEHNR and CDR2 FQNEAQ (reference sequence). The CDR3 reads CASSLTGGEQFF. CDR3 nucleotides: TGTGCCAGCAGCTTGACGGGGGGTGAGCAGTTCTTC.

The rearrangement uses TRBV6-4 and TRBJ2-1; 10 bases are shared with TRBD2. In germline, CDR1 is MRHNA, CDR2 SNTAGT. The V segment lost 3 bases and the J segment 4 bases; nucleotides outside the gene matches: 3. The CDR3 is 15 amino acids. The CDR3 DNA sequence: TGTGCCAGCAGTGAGGAAGCGGGAGGGTACAATGAGCAGTTCTTC. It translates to CASSEEAGGYNEQFF.

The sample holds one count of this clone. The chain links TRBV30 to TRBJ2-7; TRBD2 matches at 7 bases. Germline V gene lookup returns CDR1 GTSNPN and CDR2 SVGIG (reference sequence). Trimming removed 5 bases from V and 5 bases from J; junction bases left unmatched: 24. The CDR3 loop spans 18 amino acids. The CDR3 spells CAWGQDSGSLYPQDEQYF. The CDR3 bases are TGTGCCTGGGGGCAGGATAGCGGGTCCCTATACCCTCAGGACGAGCAGTACTTC.

CDR3 nucleotides: TGTGCCAGCAGTGAAGCGCTGAGGTTAGCTTTCTTT. Its protein is CASSEALRLAFF. The chain uses TRBV6-1 and TRBJ1-1; D unclear. The germline gives CDR1 MNHNS, CDR2 SASEGT. This CDR3 is built from 12 residues. V shed 0 bases and J shed 10 bases, with 9 bases lying between them.

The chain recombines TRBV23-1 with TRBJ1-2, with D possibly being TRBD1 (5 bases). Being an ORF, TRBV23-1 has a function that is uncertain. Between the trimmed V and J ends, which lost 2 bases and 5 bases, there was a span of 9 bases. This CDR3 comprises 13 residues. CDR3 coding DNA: TGCGCCAGCAGTCAAGGGACTGGATATGGCTACACCTTC. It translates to CASSQGTGYGYTF.

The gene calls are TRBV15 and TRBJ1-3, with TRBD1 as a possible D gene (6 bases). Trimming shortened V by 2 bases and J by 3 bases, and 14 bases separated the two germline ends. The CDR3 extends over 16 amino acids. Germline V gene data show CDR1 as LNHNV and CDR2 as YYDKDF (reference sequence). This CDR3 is CATSRWTAFSGNTIYF. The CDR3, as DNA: TGTGCCACCAGCAGATGGACAGCCTTTAGTGGAAACACCATATATTTT.

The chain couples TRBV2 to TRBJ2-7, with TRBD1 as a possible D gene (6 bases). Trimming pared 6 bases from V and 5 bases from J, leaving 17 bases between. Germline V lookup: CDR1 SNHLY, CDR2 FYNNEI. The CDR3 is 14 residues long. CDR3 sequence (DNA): TGTGCCAGCAGCGATACAGGGCCCGTCAACGAGCAGTACTTC. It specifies CASSDTGPVNEQYF. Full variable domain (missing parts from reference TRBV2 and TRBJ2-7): EPEVTQTPSHQVTQMGQEVILRCVPISNHLYFYWYRQILGQKVEFLVSFYNNEISEKSEIFDDQFSVERPDGSNFTLKIRSTKLEDSAMYFCASSDTGPVNEQYFGPGTRLTVT.

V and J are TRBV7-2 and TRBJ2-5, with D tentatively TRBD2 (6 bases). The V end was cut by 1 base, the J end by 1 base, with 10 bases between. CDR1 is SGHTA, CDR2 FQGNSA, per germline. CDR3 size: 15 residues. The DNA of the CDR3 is TGTGCCAGCAGCTTAGGTAGCGGTCGCCAAGAGACCCAGTACTTC. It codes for CASSLGSGRQETQYF. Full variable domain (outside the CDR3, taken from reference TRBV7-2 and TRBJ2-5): GAGVSQSPSNKVTEKGKDVELRCDPISGHTALYWYRQSLGQGLEFLIYFQGNSAPDKSGLPSDRFSAERTGGSVSTLTIQRTQQEDSAVYLCASSLGSGRQETQYFGPGTRLLVL.

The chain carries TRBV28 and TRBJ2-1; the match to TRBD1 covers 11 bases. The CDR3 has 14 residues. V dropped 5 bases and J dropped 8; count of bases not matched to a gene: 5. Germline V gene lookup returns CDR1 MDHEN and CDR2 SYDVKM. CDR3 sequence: CASSPDRGRDEQFF. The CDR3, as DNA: TGTGCCAGCAGTCCGGACAGGGGGCGAGATGAGCAGTTCTTC.

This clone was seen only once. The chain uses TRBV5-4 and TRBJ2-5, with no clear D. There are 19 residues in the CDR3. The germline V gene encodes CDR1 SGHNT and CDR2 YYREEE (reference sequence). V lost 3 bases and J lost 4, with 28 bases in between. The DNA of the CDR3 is TGTGCCAGCAGCTCCCGTTCGCGACAACCAACCCAGCAAACAGAGACCCAGTACTTC. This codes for CASSSRSRQPTQQTETQYF. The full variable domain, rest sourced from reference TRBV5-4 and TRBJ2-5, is ETGVTQSPTHLIKTRGQQVTLRCSSQSGHNTVSWYQQALGQGPQFIFQYYREEENGRGNFPPRFSGLQFPNYSSELNVNALELDDSALYLCASSSRSRQPTQQTETQYFGPGTRLLVL.

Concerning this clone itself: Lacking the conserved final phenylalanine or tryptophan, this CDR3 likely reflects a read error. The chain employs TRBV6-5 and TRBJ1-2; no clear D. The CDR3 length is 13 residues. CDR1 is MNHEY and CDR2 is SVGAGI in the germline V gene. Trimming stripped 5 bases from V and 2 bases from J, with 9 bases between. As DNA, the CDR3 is TGTGCCAGCAGTCAGCGGCAGAACTATGGCTACACCTCC. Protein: CASSQRQNYGYTS.

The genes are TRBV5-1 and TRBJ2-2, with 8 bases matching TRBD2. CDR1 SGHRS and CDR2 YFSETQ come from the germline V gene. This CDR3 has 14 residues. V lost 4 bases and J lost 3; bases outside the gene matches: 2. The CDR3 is CASSPAGDTGELFF. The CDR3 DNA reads TGCGCCAGCAGCCCAGCGGGAGACACCGGGGAGCTGTTTTTT.

The CDR3 reads CASRFGTGGGSTEAFF. The CDR3 DNA reads TGTGCCAGCCGGTTCGGGACAGGGGGTGGGAGCACTGAAGCTTTCTTT. This rearrangement joins TRBV27 to TRBJ1-1; 11 bases fit TRBD1. The CDR3 contains 16 residues. Germline V gene data show CDR1 as MNHEY and CDR2 as SMNVEV (reference sequence). The ends lost 8 bases at V and 4 bases at J; junction bases unmatched: 12.

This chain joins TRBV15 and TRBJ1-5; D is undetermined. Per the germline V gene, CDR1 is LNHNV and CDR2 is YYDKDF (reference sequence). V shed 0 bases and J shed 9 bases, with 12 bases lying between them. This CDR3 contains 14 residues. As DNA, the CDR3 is TGTGCCACCAGCAGAGATCTTTTATGGGCGCCCCAGCATTTT. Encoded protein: CATSRDLLWAPQHF.

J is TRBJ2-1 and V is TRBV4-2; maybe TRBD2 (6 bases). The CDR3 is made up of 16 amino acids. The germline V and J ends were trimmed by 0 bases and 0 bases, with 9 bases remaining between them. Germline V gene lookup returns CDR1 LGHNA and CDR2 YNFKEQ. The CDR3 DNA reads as TGTGCCAGCAGCCAAGATCACGGGAGCTCCTACAATGAGCAGTTCTTC. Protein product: CASSQDHGSSYNEQFF.

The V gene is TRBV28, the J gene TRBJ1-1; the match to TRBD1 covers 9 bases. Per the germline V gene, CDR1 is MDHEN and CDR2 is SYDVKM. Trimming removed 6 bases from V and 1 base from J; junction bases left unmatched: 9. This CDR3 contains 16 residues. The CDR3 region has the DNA TGTGCCAGCAGGGTGAAAAGGGGACAGGGGAACACTGAAGCTTTCTTT. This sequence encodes CASRVKRGQGNTEAFF.